These 15 T cell receptor beta chains share one sample of origin, sequenced in a study of CD8+ T cells in alopecia areata. The sample's treatment: oral pan-JAK inhibitor, 5-10 mg twice daily. As the sequencing template, cDNA was produced by extracting RNA and reverse transcribing it. Some clones are missing from TCRdb's copy, which holds only in-frame ones; the method was immunoSEQ multiplex PCR. The sample lists more than 200,000 clones, 43% occurring once. Sequences were derived from CD4+ T cells sorted from blood, sampled at roughly week 36, from a patient treated with tofacitinib. The receptor set was obtained from a human donor with alopecia areata.

Only a few counts were recorded for this clone. The chain links TRBV29-1 to TRBJ2-1, with TRBD2 identical over 10 bases. The CDR3 runs 15 residues. The V and J ends lost 5 bases and 3 bases, in that order; junction bases with no gene match: 7. Germline V gives CDR1 SQVTM, CDR2 ANQGSEA. CDR3: CSVWLAGANYNEQFF. For the CDR3, the DNA is TGCAGCGTTTGGCTAGCGGGGGCCAACTACAATGAGCAGTTCTTC.

The V call is TRBV28, the J call TRBJ2-3; 15 bases fit TRBD2. Germline loops: CDR1 MDHEN, CDR2 SYDVKM. The CDR3 runs 15 residues. The junction had 2 bases not matched to a gene; V was cut back by 3 bases and J by 7 bases. This CDR3 reads CASSFGTSGRYTQYF. The CDR3 bases are TGTGCCAGCAGTTTTGGGACTAGCGGGAGGTATACGCAGTATTTT.

V and J are TRBV4-3 and TRBJ1-2, with 10 bases lining up with TRBD1. With V trimmed by 3 bases and J by 5 bases, 6 bases remained unmatched. Germline CDR1 and CDR2: LGHNA and YSLEER. CDR3 length: 15 residues. The CDR3 protein is CASSQAGTGVYGYTF. CDR3 nucleotides: TGCGCCAGCAGCCAGGCCGGGACAGGGGTGTATGGCTACACCTTC.

The chain recombines TRBV7-2 with TRBJ1-2; D uncertain. V lost 0 bases and J 6 bases, leaving 14 bases between the germline ends. Germline V lookup: CDR1 SGHTA, CDR2 FQGNSA. This CDR3 is built from 15 residues. Written as DNA, the CDR3 is TGTGCCAGCAGCTTAGCGAGACACCTTCTCAATGGCTACACCTTC. Its protein is CASSLARHLLNGYTF.

V gene TRBV29-1 combines with J gene TRBJ2-1; D gene uncertain. V was trimmed by 3 bases and J by 8 bases, leaving 2 bases between them. Germline V gene lookup returns CDR1 SQVTM and CDR2 ANQGSEA. The CDR3 consists of 9 residues. The CDR3: CSVEYEQFF. The CDR3 coding sequence is TGCAGCGTTGAGTATGAGCAGTTCTTC.

The chain has TRBV30 and TRBJ2-7, with no clear D. V shed 0 bases and J shed 6 bases, with 9 bases lying between them. Germline CDR1 reads GTSNPN; CDR2 reads SVGIG (reference sequence). The CDR3 has 12 amino acids. As DNA, the CDR3 is TGTGCCTGGAGTGTATCACTCACCGAGCAGTACTTC. This gives the protein CAWSVSLTEQYF.

The chain couples TRBV4-2 to TRBJ1-2, with 9 bases matching TRBD1. Germline CDR1 is LGHNA and CDR2 is YNFKEQ. J was trimmed by 0 bases and V by 2 bases; bases with no gene match: 1. The CDR3 runs 15 residues. CDR3 loop: CASSQRDRANYGYTF. DNA for the CDR3: TGTGCCAGCAGCCAACGGGACAGGGCTAACTATGGCTACACCTTC.

This clone was observed a handful of times. The chain couples TRBV29-1 to TRBJ1-2; weak D call: TRBD1 (6 bases). CDR3 length: 15 amino acids. Germline-derived CDR1 and CDR2 are SQVTM and ANQGSEA. V dropped 1 base and J dropped 8 bases, with 20 bases sitting between them. CDR3 sequence: CSVEVQFRGARGYTF. CDR3 DNA: TGCAGCGTTGAAGTCCAATTTAGGGGGGCGCGGGGCTACACCTTC. The whole variable domain, remainder taken from reference TRBV29-1 and TRBJ1-2, is SAVISQKPSRDICQRGTSLTIQCQVDSQVTMMFWYRQQPGQSLTLIATANQGSEATYESGFVIDKFPISRPNLTFSTLTVSNMSPEDSSIYLCSVEVQFRGARGYTFGSGTRLTVV.

CDR3: CASSVGVAHYEQYF. The CDR3 DNA reads TGTGCCAGCAGCGTAGGGGTAGCCCACTACGAGCAGTACTTC. V and J are TRBV9 and TRBJ2-7; D gene uncertain. The V and J ends lost 0 bases and 3 bases respectively, with 10 bases between them. The CDR3 loop spans 14 amino acids. CDR1 is SGDLS and CDR2 is YYNGEE in the germline V gene.

This clone was counted between two and nine times. V gene TRBV5-1 combines with J gene TRBJ2-3, with D possibly TRBD2 on 6 matching bases. Trimming cost V 1 base and J 5 bases, with 11 bases left between them. The CDR3 runs to 14 residues. CDR1 SGHRS and CDR2 YFSETQ come from the germline V gene. CDR3 residues: CASSLNQGGDTQYF. The CDR3 DNA reads as TGCGCCAGCAGCTTGAACCAGGGAGGAGATACGCAGTATTTT.

This rearrangement joins TRBV30 to TRBJ2-3; D uncertain. The CDR3 covers 12 residues. Germline V gene data show CDR1 as GTSNPN and CDR2 as SVGIG (reference sequence). V dropped 7 bases and J dropped 3 bases, with 11 bases sitting between them. DNA for the CDR3: TGTGCCTTCTCCCCACGGACAGATACGCAGTATTTT. Its translation: CAFSPRTDTQYF.

This clone showed up just a few times. Other DNA sequences within the sample encode an identical CDR3. The chain joins TRBV29-1 to TRBJ1-1; 10 bases are shared with TRBD1. Germline CDR1 is SQVTM and CDR2 is ANQGSEA. CDR3 size: 13 residues. The trim removed 6 bases at V and 2 bases at J, leaving 3 bases unmatched. CDR3 nucleotides: TGCAGCGTGCGGACAGGGGGTAACACTGAAGCTTTCTTT. Its protein product is CSVRTGGNTEAFF.

This chain links TRBV18 with TRBJ2-1; no clear D. The CDR3 contains 13 residues. Trimming took 0 bases from V and 8 from J, leaving 8 bases between them. Germline V gives CDR1 KGHSH, CDR2 LQKENI. In nucleotides, the CDR3 is TGTGCCAGCTCACCACCGAGTTCCGATGAGCAGTTCTTC. The encoded protein is CASSPPSSDEQFF.

This clone was recorded a few times. The chain couples TRBV7-9 to TRBJ2-5; no reliable D call. Deletions cut 5 bases from V and 1 base from J, with 14 bases between. CDR1 SEHNR and CDR2 FQNEAQ come from the germline V gene (reference sequence). The CDR3 totals 15 residues. The CDR3 DNA reads TGTGCCAGCAGCCCAGGACGCGACTTCCAAGAGACCCAGTACTTC. The encoded protein is CASSPGRDFQETQYF.

V usage is TRBV4-3 and J usage is TRBJ1-1; D uncertain. The CDR3 is made up of 14 amino acids. The germline CDR1 and CDR2 sequences are LGHNA and YSLEER. The ends were cut back, 3 bases at V and 7 bases at J, with 15 bases in the middle. The CDR3 is CASSHYPGRDEAFF. The CDR3 DNA follows: TGCGCCAGCAGCCACTATCCCGGGAGGGATGAAGCTTTCTTT.